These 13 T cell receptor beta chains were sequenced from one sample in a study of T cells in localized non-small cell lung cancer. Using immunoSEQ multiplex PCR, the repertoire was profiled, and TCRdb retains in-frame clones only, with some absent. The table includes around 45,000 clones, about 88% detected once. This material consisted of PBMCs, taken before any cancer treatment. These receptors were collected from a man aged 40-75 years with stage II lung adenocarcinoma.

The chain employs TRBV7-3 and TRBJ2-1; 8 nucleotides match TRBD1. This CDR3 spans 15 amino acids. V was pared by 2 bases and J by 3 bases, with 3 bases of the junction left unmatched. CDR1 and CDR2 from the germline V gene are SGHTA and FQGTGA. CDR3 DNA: TGTGCCAGCAGCTTACAAGGACAGGGCTACAATGAGCAGTTCTTC. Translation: CASSLQGQGYNEQFF.

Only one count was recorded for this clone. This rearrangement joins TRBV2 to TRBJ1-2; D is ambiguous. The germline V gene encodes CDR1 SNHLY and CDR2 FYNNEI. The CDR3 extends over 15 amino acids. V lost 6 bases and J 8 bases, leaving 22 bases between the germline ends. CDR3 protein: CASSELWTDLGGYTF. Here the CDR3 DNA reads TGTGCCAGCAGCGAGCTATGGACCGACTTAGGCGGCTACACCTTC. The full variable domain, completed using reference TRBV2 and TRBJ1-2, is EPEVTQTPSHQVTQMGQEVILRCVPISNHLYFYWYRQILGQKVEFLVSFYNNEISEKSEIFDDQFSVERPDGSNFTLKIRSTKLEDSAMYFCASSELWTDLGGYTFGSGTRLTVV.

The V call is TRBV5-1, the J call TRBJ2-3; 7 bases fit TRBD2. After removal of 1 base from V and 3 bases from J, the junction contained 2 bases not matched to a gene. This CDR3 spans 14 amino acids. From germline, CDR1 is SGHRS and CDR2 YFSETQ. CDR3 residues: CASSLNSGTDTQYF. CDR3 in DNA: TGCGCCAGCAGCTTGAATAGCGGGACAGATACGCAGTATTTT.

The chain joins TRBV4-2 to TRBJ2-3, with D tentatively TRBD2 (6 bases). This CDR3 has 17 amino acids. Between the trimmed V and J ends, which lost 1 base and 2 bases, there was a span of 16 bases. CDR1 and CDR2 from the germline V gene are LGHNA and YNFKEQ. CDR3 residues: CASSQVGLSKYTDTQYF. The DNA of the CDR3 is TGTGCCAGCAGCCAAGTTGGACTATCTAAGTACACAGATACGCAGTATTTT.

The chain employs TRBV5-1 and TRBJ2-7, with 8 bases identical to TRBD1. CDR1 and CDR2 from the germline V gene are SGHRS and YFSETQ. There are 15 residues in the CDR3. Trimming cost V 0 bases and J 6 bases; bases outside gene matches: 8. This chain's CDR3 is CASSLDNRDRGEQYF. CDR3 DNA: TGCGCCAGCAGCTTGGACAACCGCGACAGGGGCGAGCAGTACTTC.

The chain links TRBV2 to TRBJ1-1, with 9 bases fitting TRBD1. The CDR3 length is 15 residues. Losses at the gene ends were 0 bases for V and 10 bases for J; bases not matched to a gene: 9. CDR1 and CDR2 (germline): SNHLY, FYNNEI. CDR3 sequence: CASSEAAVKQGAAFF. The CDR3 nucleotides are TGTGCCAGCAGTGAAGCCGCGGTTAAACAGGGGGCAGCTTTCTTT.

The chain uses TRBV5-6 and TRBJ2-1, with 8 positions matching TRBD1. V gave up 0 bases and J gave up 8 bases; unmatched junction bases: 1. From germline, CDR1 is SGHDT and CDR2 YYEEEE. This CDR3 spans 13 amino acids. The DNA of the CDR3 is TGTGCCAGCAGCTTGGGGACAGGGTATGAGCAGTTCTTC. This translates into CASSLGTGYEQFF.

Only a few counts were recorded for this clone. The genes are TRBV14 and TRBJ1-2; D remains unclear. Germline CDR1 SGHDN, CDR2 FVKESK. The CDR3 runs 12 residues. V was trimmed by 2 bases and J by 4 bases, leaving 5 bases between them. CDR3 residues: CASSQTSYGYTF. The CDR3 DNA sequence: TGTGCCAGCAGCCAAACAAGCTATGGCTACACCTTC.

The CDR3, as DNA: TGTGCCAGTAGTATGTCCCGGGGCTACACCTTC. This sequence encodes CASSMSRGYTF. This chain connects TRBV19 to TRBJ1-2; no clear D. Trimming shortened V by 3 bases and J by 8 bases, and 7 bases separated the two germline ends. CDR1 is LNHDA, CDR2 SQIVND, per germline (reference sequence). CDR3 length: 11 amino acids.

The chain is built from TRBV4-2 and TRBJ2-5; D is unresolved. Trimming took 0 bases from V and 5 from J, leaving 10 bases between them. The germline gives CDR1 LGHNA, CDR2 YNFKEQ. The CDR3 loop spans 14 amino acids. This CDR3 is CASSQELGWETQYF. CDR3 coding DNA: TGTGCCAGCAGCCAAGAGCTAGGATGGGAGACCCAGTACTTC.

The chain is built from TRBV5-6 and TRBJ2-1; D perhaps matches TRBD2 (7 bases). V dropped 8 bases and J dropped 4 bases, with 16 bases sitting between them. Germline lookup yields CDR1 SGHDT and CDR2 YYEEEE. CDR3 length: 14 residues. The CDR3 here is CASSNGGTYNEQFF. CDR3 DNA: TGTGCCAGTTCGAACGGGGGGACATACAATGAGCAGTTCTTC.

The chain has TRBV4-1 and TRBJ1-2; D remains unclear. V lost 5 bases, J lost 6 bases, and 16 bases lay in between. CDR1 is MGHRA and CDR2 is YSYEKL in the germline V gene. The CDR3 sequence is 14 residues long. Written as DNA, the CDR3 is TGCGCCAGCAGCTCCTTCGAAGGATTAGATGGCTACACCTTC. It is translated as CASSSFEGLDGYTF.

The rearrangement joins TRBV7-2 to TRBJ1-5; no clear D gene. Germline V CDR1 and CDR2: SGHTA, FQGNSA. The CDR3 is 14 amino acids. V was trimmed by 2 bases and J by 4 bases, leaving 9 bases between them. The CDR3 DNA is TGTGCCAGCAGCTTAAAAGCCTCGAATCAGCCCCAGCATTTT. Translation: CASSLKASNQPQHF.